This T cell receptor (beta chain) was found in a study of response to subunit inactivated influenza vaccine. General study points: Few new T cells, the authors suggested, are recruited by each seasonal influenza vaccination.

Trimming shortened V by 1 base and J by 7 bases, and 12 bases separated the two germline ends. The CDR3 is made up of 14 amino acids. Germline CDR1 MDHEN, CDR2 SYDVKM. Via MiXCR, TCRdb re-called the RT-PCR reads, giving one row per CDR3 protein. The sample includes around 650,000 distinct CDR3 sequences, about a sixth seen only once; the top ten take approximately 10%. This clonotype was observed at least ten times. Its antigen is undetermined. The sequenced sample was PBMCs from blood, obtained roughly 12 days after vaccination. The receptor's source is a man between 50 and 59 years old who received an inactivated influenza vaccine. The chain couples TRBV28 to TRBJ2-3; D is ambiguous. CDR3 bases: TGTGCCAGCAGTTTATTCTTCGGGCGACATACGCAGTATTTT. Translated: CASSLFFGRHTQYF.